This paragraph reports one TCR beta chain. Its specificity is unknown. This specimen comes from a study of post-analysis software for immune sequencing data. Study-level background: Recorded subtypes: relapsing-remitting, secondary progressive, progressive-relapsing; some patients unannotated.

Overall study findings and caveats: TRBV5-6, TRBV5-1 and TRBV20-1 were among about 5 TRBV segments more frequent in patients than controls. There was significantly lower normalized Chao1 diversity in multiple sclerosis patients than in controls. Samples from a shared batch, those prepared together, strongly co-clustered by F measure.

Trimming at V came to 2 bases and at J to 2 bases, leaving 7 bases not matched to a gene. The length of the CDR3 is 17 residues. Germline-derived CDR1 and CDR2 are MNHNY and SVGAGI (reference sequence). Unique molecular identifiers were carried by the TCR beta cDNA libraries. Each batch of roughly 1 to 11 million T cells produced roughly 500,000 cDNA molecules. TCRdb reprocessed the PCR reads via MiXCR and lists one record per CDR3 protein. The table includes 450,000 to 650,000 distinct CDR3 sequences, roughly 46% detected once. The sequence derives from a girl aged 5-17 years with multiple sclerosis. Sample: blood. This chain connects TRBV6-6 to TRBJ2-5; 11 bases map to TRBD2. CDR3 loop: CASSYRTLAGGQETQYF. Written as DNA, the CDR3 is TGTGCCAGCAGTTACCGAACCCTAGCGGGGGGACAAGAGACCCAGTACTTC.